This T cell receptor (beta chain) was sequenced in a study of tumor and adjacent non-tumor tissue in lung cancer. Study information: Stage I to III disease affected roughly 10 men and about 5 women aged about 30 to 85. Study-wide points: Top 100 clones took a larger repertoire share in normal lung.

In regard to this clonotype: The target antigen is unknown.

V shed 2 bases and J 7 bases; nucleotides not matched to a gene: 11. From germline, CDR1 is MNHEY and CDR2 SVGAGI. CDR3 size: 17 residues. RNA was extracted from bulk tissue without any cell sorting. Three rounds of nested PCR, following a modified ARM-PCR protocol, produced the TCRbeta library. In TCRdb, the multiplex PCR reads were re-called with MiXCR into one record per CDR3 protein. The repertoire holds approximately 120,000 distinct CDR3 sequences, with around three fifths as singletons. The sequence derives from a young man with non-small cell lung cancer. The V call is TRBV6-5, the J call TRBJ1-2, with TRBD1 matching 12 bases. The sample taken for sequencing was lung tumor tissue. The CDR3 protein is CASSYSGTGGRGSGYTF. In nucleotides, the CDR3 is TGTGCCAGCAGTTACAGCGGGACAGGGGGCCGGGGGAGTGGCTACACCTTC.